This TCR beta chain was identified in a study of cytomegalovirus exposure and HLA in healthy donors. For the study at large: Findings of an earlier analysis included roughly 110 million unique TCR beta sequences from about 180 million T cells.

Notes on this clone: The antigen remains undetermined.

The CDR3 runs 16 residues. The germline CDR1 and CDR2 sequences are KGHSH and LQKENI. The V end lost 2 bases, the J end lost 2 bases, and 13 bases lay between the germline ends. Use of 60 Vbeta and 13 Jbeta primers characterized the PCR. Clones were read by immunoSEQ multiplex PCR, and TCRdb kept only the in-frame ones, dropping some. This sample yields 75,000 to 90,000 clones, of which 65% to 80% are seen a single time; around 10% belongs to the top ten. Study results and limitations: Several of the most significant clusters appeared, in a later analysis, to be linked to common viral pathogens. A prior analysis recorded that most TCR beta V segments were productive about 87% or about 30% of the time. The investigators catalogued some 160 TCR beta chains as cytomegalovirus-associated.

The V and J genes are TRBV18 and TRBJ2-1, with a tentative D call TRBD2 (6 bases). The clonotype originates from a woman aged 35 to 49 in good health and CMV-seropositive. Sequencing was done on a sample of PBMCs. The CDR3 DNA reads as TGTGCCAGCTCACCAGCCGGACTATTCACCTACAATGAGCAGTTCTTC. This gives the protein CASSPAGLFTYNEQFF.